The subject of this entry is one TCR beta chain. This specimen comes from a study of identical twins. Each donor (without exception) was a healthy Caucasian. With 2 bases removed from V and 2 bases from J, the gap between germline ends came to 6 bases. The CDR3 is 13 amino acids. Germline CDR1 and CDR2: WNHNN and SYGVQD (reference sequence). TCRdb fed the 5' RACE reads into MiXCR, producing one record per CDR3 protein. The table includes some 320,000 distinct CDR3 sequences, 9% to 15% detected once. These data also formed part of another study, on yellow fever vaccine responses in identical twins.

The TCR was taken from a woman between 18 and 30 years old in good health. Sequencing was performed on CD8+ T cells sorted from blood. The rearrangement links TRBV10-1 to TRBJ1-1; no definite D call. CDR3 residues: CASSETDNTEAFF. Written as DNA, the CDR3 is TGCGCCAGCAGTGAGACAGATAACACTGAAGCTTTCTTT.